The source of this TCR beta chain is a study of response to subunit inactivated influenza vaccine. Whole-study findings and limits: The authors offered the suggestion that each seasonal influenza vaccination recruits few new T cells.

In TCRdb, the RT-PCR reads were re-called with MiXCR into one record per CDR3 protein. The sample carries 450,000 to 550,000 distinct CDR3 sequences, about 25% recorded once. V lost 5 bases, J lost 4 bases, and 4 bases stayed unmatched. The CDR3 is 14 residues long. Germline CDR1 SEHNR, CDR2 FQNEAQ (reference sequence). This clonotype appeared a few times. What it binds is not known. This chain connects TRBV7-9 to TRBJ2-3; 9 bases agree with TRBD2. The origin of this receptor is a man in his forties or fifties who received an inactivated influenza vaccine. The sequenced sample was CD4+ T cells sorted from PBMCs, obtained roughly 5 days after vaccination. The DNA for the CDR3 is TGTGCCAGCAGCAGTAGCGGGAGAGCAGATACGCAGTATTTT. Translated, it gives CASSSSGRADTQYF.